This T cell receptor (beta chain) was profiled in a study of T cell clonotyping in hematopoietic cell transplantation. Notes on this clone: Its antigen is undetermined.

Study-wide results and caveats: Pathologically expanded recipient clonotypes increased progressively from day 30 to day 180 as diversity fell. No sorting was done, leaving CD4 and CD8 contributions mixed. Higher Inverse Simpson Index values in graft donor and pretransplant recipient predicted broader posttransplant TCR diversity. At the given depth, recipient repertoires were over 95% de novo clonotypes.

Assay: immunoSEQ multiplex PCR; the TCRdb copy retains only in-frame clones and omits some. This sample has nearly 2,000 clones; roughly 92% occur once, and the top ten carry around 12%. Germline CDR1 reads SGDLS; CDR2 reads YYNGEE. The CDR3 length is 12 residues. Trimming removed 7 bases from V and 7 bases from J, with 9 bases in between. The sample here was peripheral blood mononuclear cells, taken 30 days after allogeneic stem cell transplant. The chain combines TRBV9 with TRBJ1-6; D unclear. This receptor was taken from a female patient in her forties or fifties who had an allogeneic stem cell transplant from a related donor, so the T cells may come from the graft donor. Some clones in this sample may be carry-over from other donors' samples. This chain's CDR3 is CASSTPNSPLHF. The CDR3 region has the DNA TGTGCCAGCTCGACCCCAAATTCACCCCTCCACTTT.